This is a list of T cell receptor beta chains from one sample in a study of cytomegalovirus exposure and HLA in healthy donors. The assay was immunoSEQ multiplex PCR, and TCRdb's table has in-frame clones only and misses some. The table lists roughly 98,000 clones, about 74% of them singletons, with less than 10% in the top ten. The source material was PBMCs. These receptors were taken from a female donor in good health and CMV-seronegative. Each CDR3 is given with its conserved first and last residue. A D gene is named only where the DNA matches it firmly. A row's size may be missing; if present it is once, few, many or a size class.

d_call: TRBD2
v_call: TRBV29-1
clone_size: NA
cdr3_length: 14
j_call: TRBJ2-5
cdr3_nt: TGCAGCGTTGATGAGGGAGGGTTAGGTGAGACCCAGTACTTC
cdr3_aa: CSVDEGGLGETQYF

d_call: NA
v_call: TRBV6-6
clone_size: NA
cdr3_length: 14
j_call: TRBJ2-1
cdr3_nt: TGTGCCAGCAGCGTAGCAGGGAACTACAATGAGCAGTTCTTC
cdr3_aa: CASSVAGNYNEQFF

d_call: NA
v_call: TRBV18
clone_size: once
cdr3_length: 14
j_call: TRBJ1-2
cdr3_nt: TGTGCCAGCTCACCAAACAGGGAAGGGAATGGCTACACCTTC
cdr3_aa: CASSPNREGNGYTF

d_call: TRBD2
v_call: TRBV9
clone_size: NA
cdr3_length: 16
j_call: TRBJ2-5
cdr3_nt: TGTGCCAGCAGCGTAGCTACCAGCGGGGGGTGGGAGACCCAGTACTTC
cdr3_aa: CASSVATSGGWETQYF

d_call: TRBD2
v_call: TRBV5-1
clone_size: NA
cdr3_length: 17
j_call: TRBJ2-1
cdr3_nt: TGCGCCAGCAGCTTTTCAGCGGGAGGCTACCAATACAATGAGCAGTTCTTC
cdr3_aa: CASSFSAGGYQYNEQFF

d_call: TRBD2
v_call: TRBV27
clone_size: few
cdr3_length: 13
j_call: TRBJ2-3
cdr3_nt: TGTGCCAGCAGTTGGGCGGGAGCAGATACGCAGTATTTT
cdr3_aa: CASSWAGADTQYF

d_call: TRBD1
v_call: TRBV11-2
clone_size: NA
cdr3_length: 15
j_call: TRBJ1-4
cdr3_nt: TGTGCCAGCAGCTTAGTGGGACAGGCTAGTGAAAAACTGTTTTTT
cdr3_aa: CASSLVGQASEKLFF

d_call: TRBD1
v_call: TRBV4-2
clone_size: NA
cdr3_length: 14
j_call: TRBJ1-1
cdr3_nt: TGTGCCAGCAGGCTAAACTTCCGGGACAGTGAAGCTTTCTTT
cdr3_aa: CASRLNFRDSEAFF

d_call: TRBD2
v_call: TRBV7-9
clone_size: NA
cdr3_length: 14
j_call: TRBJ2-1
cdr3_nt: TGTGCCAGCAGACCGACTAGCGGAGTCAATGAGCAGTTCTTC
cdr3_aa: CASRPTSGVNEQFF

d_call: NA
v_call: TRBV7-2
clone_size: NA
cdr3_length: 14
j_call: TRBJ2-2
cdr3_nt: TGTGCCAGCAGCCCCCAGCGGAACACCGGGGAGCTGTTTTTT
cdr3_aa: CASSPQRNTGELFF

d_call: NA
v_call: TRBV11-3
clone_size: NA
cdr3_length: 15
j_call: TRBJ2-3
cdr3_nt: TGTGCCAGCAGCTTAGCCGGGAGAGAGGCAGATACGCAGTATTTT
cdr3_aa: CASSLAGREADTQYF

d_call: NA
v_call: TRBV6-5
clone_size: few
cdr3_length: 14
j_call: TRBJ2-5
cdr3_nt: TGTGCCAGCAGTTACCAGGGGACGCAAGAGACCCAGTACTTC
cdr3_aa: CASSYQGTQETQYF

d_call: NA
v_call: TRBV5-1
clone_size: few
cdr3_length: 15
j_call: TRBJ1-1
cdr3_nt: TGCGCCAGCAGCTTACAGGGTCCGATGAACACTGAAGCTTTCTTT
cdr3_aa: CASSLQGPMNTEAFF

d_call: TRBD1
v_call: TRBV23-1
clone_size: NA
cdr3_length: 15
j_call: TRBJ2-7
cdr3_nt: TGCGCCAGCAGTCAACCCGGGACAGGGACCTACGAGCAGTACTTC
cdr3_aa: CASSQPGTGTYEQYF

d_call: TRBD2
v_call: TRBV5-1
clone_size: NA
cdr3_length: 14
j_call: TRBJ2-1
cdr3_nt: TGCGCCAGCAGGGCGCGGGGGGCGGACAATGAGCAGTTCTTC
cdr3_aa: CASRARGADNEQFF

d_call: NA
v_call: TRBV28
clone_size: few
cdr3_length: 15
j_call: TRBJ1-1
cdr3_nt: TGTGCCAGCAGTTTCGGGACTGGGGTTAGGGCTGAAGCTTTCTTT
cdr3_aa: CASSFGTGVRAEAFF

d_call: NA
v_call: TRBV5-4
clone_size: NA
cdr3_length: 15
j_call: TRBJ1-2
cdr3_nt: TGTGCCAGCAGCTTGCCACTTACCACACGGGATGGCTACACCTTC
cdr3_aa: CASSLPLTTRDGYTF

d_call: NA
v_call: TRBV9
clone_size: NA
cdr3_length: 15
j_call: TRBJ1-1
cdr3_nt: TGTGCCAGCAGCGCTCCCCGGGGCAGGGGCACTGAAGCTTTCTTT
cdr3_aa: CASSAPRGRGTEAFF

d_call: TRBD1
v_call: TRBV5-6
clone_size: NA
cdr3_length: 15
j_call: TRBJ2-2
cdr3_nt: TGTGCCAGCAGCTGGGACAGGGGATCAACCGGGGAGCTGTTTTTT
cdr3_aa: CASSWDRGSTGELFF

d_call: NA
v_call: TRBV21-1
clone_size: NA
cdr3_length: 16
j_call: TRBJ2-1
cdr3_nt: TGTGCCAGCAGCAAAAAAGACATTCAGGGAAACAATGAGCAGTTCTTC
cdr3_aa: CASSKKDIQGNNEQFF

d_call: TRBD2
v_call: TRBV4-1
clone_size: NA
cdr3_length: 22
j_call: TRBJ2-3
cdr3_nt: TGCGCCAGCAGCCAACCACCAGGGTTGGCGACTAGCGGCACTTCTAGCACAGATACGCAGTATTTT
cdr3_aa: CASSQPPGLATSGTSSTDTQYF

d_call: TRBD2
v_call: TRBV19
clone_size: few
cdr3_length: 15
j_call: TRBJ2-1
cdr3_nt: TGTGCCAGTAGTATATCTGCGGGGGGGAGGCGAGAGCAGTTCTTC
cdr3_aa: CASSISAGGRREQFF

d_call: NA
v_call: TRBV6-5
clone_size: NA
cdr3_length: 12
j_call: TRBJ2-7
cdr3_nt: TGTGCCACCCGCCGGGACTCCTACGAGCAGTACTTC
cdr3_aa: CATRRDSYEQYF

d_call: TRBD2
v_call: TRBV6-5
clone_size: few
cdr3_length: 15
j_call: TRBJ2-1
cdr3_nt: TGTGCCAGCAGTGTACTAGCGGGGAACTACAATGAGCAGTTCTTC
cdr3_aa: CASSVLAGNYNEQFF

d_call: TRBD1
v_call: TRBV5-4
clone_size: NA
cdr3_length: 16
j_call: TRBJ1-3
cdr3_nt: TGTGCCAGCAGCCAAGAAGACAGGGGATCTGGAAACACCATATATTTT
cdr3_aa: CASSQEDRGSGNTIYF

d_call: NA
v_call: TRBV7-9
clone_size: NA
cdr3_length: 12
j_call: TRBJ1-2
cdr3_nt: TGTGCCAGCAGCTTACCCGGCTATGGCTACACCTTC
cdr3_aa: CASSLPGYGYTF

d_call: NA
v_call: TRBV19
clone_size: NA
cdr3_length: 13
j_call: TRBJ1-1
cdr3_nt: TGTGCCAGTAGGGCAGGGGCGATCACTGAAGCTTTCTTT
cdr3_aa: CASRAGAITEAFF

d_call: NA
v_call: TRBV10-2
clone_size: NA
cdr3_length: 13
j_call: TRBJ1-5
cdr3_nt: TGCGCCAGCAGTGAGTTCCACAATCAGCCCCAGCATTTT
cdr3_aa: CASSEFHNQPQHF

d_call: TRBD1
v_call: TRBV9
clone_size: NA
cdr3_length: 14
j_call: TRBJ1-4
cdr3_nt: TGTGCCAGCCAAGGGGACAGGGCGGATGAAAAACTGTTTTTT
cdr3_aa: CASQGDRADEKLFF

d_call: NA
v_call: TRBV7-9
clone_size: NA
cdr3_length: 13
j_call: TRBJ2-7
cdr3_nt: TGTTCCAGCAGCTTAGCCCTCGCGGGGGAGCAGTACTTC
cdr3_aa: CSSSLALAGEQYF

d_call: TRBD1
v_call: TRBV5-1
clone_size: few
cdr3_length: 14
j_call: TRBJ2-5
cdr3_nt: TGCGCCAGCAGCCCGGGGACAGGGCAAGAGACCCAGTACTTC
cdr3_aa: CASSPGTGQETQYF

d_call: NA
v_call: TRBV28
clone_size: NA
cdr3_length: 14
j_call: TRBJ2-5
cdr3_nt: TGTGCCAGCAGTTTGGGGGGTGGCCAAGAGACCCAGTACTTC
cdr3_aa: CASSLGGGQETQYF

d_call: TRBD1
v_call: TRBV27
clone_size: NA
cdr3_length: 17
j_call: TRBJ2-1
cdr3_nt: TGTGCCAGCAGTCCCTTCTCGGACAGGTTCCCCTACAATGAGCAGTTCTTC
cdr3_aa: CASSPFSDRFPYNEQFF

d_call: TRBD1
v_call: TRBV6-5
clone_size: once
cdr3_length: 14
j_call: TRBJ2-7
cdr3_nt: TGTGCCAGCAGCCCAAACAGGGGGTACGACGAGCAGTACTTC
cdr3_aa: CASSPNRGYDEQYF

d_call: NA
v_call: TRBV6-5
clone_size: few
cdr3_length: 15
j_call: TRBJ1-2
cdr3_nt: TGTGCCAGCAGTCCAAATCTACAGGGTGTCTATGGCTACACCTTC
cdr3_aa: CASSPNLQGVYGYTF

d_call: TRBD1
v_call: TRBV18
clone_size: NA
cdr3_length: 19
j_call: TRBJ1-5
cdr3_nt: TGTGCCAGCTCACCAATCTTAGCCCAGGGGGCATATAGCAATCAGCCCCAGCATTTT
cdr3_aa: CASSPILAQGAYSNQPQHF

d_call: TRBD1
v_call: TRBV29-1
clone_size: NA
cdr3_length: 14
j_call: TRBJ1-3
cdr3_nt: TGCAGCGTTGTCAAGGGGGCTTTGGGAAACACCATATATTTT
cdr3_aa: CSVVKGALGNTIYF

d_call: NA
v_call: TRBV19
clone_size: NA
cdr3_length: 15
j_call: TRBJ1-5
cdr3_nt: TGTGCCAGTACAGGCGAAAATTTTCCCAATCAGCCCCAGCATTTT
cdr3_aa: CASTGENFPNQPQHF

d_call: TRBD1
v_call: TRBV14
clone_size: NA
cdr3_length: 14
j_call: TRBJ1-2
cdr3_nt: TGTGCCAGCATTTCTCCGGGACAGTTCTATGGCTACACCTTC
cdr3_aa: CASISPGQFYGYTF

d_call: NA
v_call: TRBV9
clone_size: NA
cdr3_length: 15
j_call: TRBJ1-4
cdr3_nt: TGTGCCAGCAGCCGGACGGGGGGACTAAATGAAAAACTGTTTTTT
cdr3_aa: CASSRTGGLNEKLFF

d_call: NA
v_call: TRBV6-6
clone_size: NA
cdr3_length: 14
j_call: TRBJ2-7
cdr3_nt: TGTGCCAGCAGTGGTAGCGTTTTTCCTAACGAGCAGTACTTC
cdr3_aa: CASSGSVFPNEQYF

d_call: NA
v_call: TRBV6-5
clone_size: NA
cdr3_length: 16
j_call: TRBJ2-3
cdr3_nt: TGTGCCAGCAGTTACTCCAGGGGCTCTAGCACAGATACGCAGTATTTT
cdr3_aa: CASSYSRGSSTDTQYF

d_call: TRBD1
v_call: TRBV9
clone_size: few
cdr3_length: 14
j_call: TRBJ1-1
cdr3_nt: TGTGCCAGCAGCCCTTCAGGGGGCAACACTGAAGCTTTCTTT
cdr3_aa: CASSPSGGNTEAFF

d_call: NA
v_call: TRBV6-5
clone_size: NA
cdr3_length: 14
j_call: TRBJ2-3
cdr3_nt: TGTGCCAGCAGTGGACAGTCTGGCGCAGATACGCAGTATTTT
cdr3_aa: CASSGQSGADTQYF

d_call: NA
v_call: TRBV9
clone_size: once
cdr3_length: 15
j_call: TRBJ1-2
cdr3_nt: TGTGCCAGCAGCGTAGGCGGGTCAGGGGACTATGGCTACACCTTC
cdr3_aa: CASSVGGSGDYGYTF

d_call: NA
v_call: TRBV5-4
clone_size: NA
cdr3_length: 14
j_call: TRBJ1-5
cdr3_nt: TGTGCCAGCAGCTTGGCGGGGGGCGATCAGCCCCAGCATTTT
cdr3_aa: CASSLAGGDQPQHF

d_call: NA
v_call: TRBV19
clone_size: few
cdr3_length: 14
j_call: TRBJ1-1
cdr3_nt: TGTGCCGTCCTAAGGGGACACGCGAACACTGAAGCTTTCTTT
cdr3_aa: CAVLRGHANTEAFF

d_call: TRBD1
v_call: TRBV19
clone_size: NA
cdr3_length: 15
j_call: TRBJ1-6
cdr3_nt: TGTGCCAGTAGTATCCCGACAGGGGCACGTTCACCCCTCCACTTT
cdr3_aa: CASSIPTGARSPLHF

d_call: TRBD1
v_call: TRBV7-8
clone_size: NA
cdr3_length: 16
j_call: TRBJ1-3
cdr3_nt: TGTGCCAGCAGCTTAGACTTGGCAGGGGGCGGAAACACCATATATTTT
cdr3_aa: CASSLDLAGGGNTIYF

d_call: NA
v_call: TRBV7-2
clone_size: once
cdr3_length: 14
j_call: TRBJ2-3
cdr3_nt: TGTGCCAGCAGCCCGCAGGGGTCTGCAGATACGCAGTATTTT
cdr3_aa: CASSPQGSADTQYF

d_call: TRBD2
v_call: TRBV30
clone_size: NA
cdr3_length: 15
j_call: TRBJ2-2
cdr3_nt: TGTGCCTGGCTTCTAGCGGGGGCGAACACCGGGGAGCTGTTTTTT
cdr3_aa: CAWLLAGANTGELFF

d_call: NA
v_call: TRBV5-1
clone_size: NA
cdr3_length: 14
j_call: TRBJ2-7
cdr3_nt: TGCGCCAGCAGCGCGTGGACAAAAACGGACGAGCAGTACTTC
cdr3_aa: CASSAWTKTDEQYF

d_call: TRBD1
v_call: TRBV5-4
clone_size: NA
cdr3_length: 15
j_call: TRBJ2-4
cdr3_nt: TGTGCCAGCAGCTTGGAAGGGGGCCACCCAACATTTCAGTACTTC
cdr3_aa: CASSLEGGHPTFQYF

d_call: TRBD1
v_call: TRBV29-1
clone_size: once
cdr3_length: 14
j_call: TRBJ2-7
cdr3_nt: TGCAGCGTTGAAACCCGGGACAGAAACTACGAGCAGTACTTC
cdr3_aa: CSVETRDRNYEQYF

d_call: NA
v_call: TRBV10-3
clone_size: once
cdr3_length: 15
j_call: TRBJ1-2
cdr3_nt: TGTGCCATCAGTGTCGTGTTAGGGGTAAACTATGGCTACACCTTC
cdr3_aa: CAISVVLGVNYGYTF